This T cell receptor beta chain was captured in a study of identical twins. Whole-study findings and limits: Within twin pairs, the out-of-frame alpha sequences they shared showed excess low generation probability. Recombination models fit unrelated individuals' TCR alpha sharing but underestimated twins'. In cord blood, abundant beta clonotypes had fewer insertions; memory showed no trend.

This CDR3 spans 14 amino acids. V shed 8 bases and J shed 6 bases, with 16 bases lying between them. Germline assignment: CDR1 SNHLY and CDR2 FYNNEI. Each CDR3 protein is one row after TCRdb ran MiXCR on the 5' RACE reads. The profile shows 700,000 to 950,000 distinct CDR3 sequences, over 9% of them singletons. This clonotype showed up just a few times. The antigen remains undetermined. This same sample was also part of a study on yellow fever vaccine responses in identical twins. In that study: Twins reportedly appeared to share part of their vaccine T cell response while keeping part individual.

Sequenced sample: PBMCs. The chain employs TRBV2 and TRBJ1-4; D perhaps matches TRBD1 (6 bases). The source is a woman younger than 30 in good health. This CDR3 reads CASGPGTNHEKLFF. The CDR3, as DNA: TGTGCCAGCGGCCCCGGGACAAACCATGAAAAACTGTTTTTT.